One sample yielded the 20 T cell receptor beta chains listed below, sequenced in a study of shared T cell receptors in the human thymus. The assay was immunoSEQ multiplex PCR, and TCRdb's table has in-frame clones only and misses some. The sample has hundreds of thousands of clones, more than 75% seen once. This sample was shared with a second study, whose subject was human thymus T cells.

Specimen: thymocytes. These receptors all come from a boy under two years old with a congenital heart defect.

There are a few counts of this clone. This chain uses TRBV19 with TRBJ1-1; the D is unclear. Germline-derived CDR1 and CDR2 are LNHDA and SQIVND (reference sequence). V dropped 3 bases and J dropped 5 bases, with 19 bases sitting between them. The CDR3 is 16 residues long. The CDR3 loop is CASSMEVGGSWTEAFF. In DNA, the CDR3 is TGTGCCAGTAGTATGGAGGTAGGTGGGTCGTGGACTGAAGCTTTCTTT.

The rearrangement joins TRBV30 to TRBJ1-1; D possibly corresponds to TRBD1 (6 bases). Trimming stripped 3 bases from V and 6 bases from J, with 14 bases between. This CDR3 has 13 amino acids. In germline, CDR1 is GTSNPN, CDR2 SVGIG (reference sequence). In DNA, the CDR3 is TGTGCCTGGAGCGACAACAGGGTCGCTGAAGCTTTCTTT. Amino acids: CAWSDNRVAEAFF.

The V call is TRBV7-9, the J call TRBJ2-2; no clear D gene. The CDR3 contains 12 residues. Germline V CDR1 and CDR2: SEHNR, FQNEAQ (reference sequence). V dropped 11 bases and J dropped 0 bases, with 7 bases sitting between them. The CDR3 bases are TGTGCCCCCCGAGCGAACACCGGGGAGCTGTTTTTT. This sequence encodes CAPRANTGELFF.

The chain couples TRBV5-4 to TRBJ2-3; the match to TRBD2 covers 12 bases. Germline loops: CDR1 SGHNT, CDR2 YYREEE (reference sequence). The ends lost 4 bases at V and 2 bases at J; junction bases unmatched: 5. The CDR3 extends over 16 amino acids. The CDR3 coding sequence is TGTGCCAGCAGCCTGAGACTAGCGGGGGCCACAGATACGCAGTATTTT. This gives the protein CASSLRLAGATDTQYF. Variable domain in full (rest from reference TRBV5-4 and TRBJ2-3): ETGVTQSPTHLIKTRGQQVTLRCSSQSGHNTVSWYQQALGQGPQFIFQYYREEENGRGNFPPRFSGLQFPNYSSELNVNALELDDSALYLCASSLRLAGATDTQYFGPGTRLTVL.

In nucleotides, the CDR3 is TGTGCCAGCAGTTTCGCTGGACAGGGGGAGACCCAGTACTTC. Protein sequence: CASSFAGQGETQYF. The chain links TRBV27 to TRBJ2-5; 9 bases match TRBD1. This CDR3 has 14 amino acids. Germline V gene sequence: CDR1 MNHEY, CDR2 SMNVEV (reference sequence). Unmatched junction bases numbered 4, after V lost 3 bases and J lost 5 bases.

The chain links TRBV10-3 to TRBJ2-3; 8 bases map to TRBD2. From germline, CDR1 is ENHRY and CDR2 SYGVKD. The CDR3 consists of 17 residues. The V gene end was trimmed by 2 bases and the J gene end by 3 bases; junction bases not matched to a gene: 10. In nucleotides, the CDR3 is TGTGCCATCAGTGAGGTGTCTAGCGGGCTCCTAACAGATACGCAGTATTTT. It specifies CAISEVSSGLLTDTQYF.

V is TRBV28 and J is TRBJ1-1; D might be TRBD1 (6 bases). The V end lost 7 bases, the J end lost 3 bases, and 21 bases lay between the germline ends. The CDR3 runs 16 residues. CDR1 MDHEN and CDR2 SYDVKM come from the germline V gene. The chain's CDR3 is CASIFPRGKGDTEAFF. The CDR3 nucleotides are TGTGCCAGCATTTTCCCTCGGGGTAAGGGGGACACTGAAGCTTTCTTT.

The chain couples TRBV14 to TRBJ2-3; TRBD2 matches 10 bases. The CDR3 spans 17 residues. The junction had 13 bases not matched to a gene; V was cut back by 2 bases and J by 8 bases. The germline V gene has CDR1 SGHDN and CDR2 FVKESK. The CDR3 DNA reads TGTGCCAGCAGCCAAACCGTGAGCGGGGGGGCCTCTATTACGCAGTATTTT. It translates to CASSQTVSGGASITQYF. The full variable domain, its missing parts supplied by reference TRBV14 and TRBJ2-3, is EAGVTQFPSHSVIEKGQTVTLRCDPISGHDNLYWYRRVMGKEIKFLLHFVKESKQDESGMPNNRFLAERTGGTYSTLKVQPAELEDSGVYFCASSQTVSGGASITQYFGPGTRLTVL.

The chain is built from TRBV9 and TRBJ1-6; maybe TRBD1 (6 bases). The CDR3 has 21 residues. Deletions cut 0 bases from V and 0 bases from J, with 22 bases between. Looked up from germline, CDR1 is SGDLS and CDR2 is YYNGEE. The CDR3 reads CASSVASEINRASSYNSPLHF. The CDR3 DNA is TGTGCCAGCAGCGTAGCCTCAGAAATTAACAGGGCGAGCTCCTATAATTCACCCCTCCACTTT.

The CDR3 reads CASRYFRGSSARNEQFF. In nucleotides, the CDR3 is TGTGCCAGCAGATACTTCCGGGGGTCTAGCGCCCGTAATGAGCAGTTCTTC. The chain combines TRBV7-9 with TRBJ2-1; D is possibly TRBD2 (6 bases). Germline V gene lookup returns CDR1 SEHNR and CDR2 FQNEAQ (reference sequence). The CDR3 has 17 residues. V gave up 6 bases and J gave up 7 bases, with 25 bases separating them.

The genes are TRBV9 and TRBJ1-2; a weak D match, TRBD1 (6 bases). CDR3 length: 14 amino acids. The V end was cut by 4 bases, the J end by 3 bases, with 13 bases between. Germline V lookup: CDR1 SGDLS, CDR2 YYNGEE. DNA of the CDR3: TGTGCCAGCAGCCCCCAACAGGGACACTATGGCTACACCTTC. It is translated as CASSPQQGHYGYTF.

This clone was counted a few times. V gene TRBV7-6 combines with J gene TRBJ2-5; 9 bases line up with TRBD2. Germline assignment: CDR1 SGHVS and CDR2 FNYEAQ. Trimming took 1 base from V and 1 from J; bases not matched to a gene: 7. The CDR3 totals 17 residues. This chain's CDR3 is CASSLGFGGGVQETQYF. The DNA of the CDR3 is TGTGCCAGCAGCTTAGGTTTTGGCGGGGGGGTCCAAGAGACCCAGTACTTC. The full variable domain, with the rest looked up from reference TRBV7-6 and TRBJ2-5, is GAGVSQSPRYKVTKRGQDVALRCDPISGHVSLYWYRQALGQGPEFLTYFNYEAQQDKSGLPNDRFSAERPEGSISTLTIQRTEQRDSAMYRCASSLGFGGGVQETQYFGPGTRLLVL.

This sequence joins TRBV4-3 and TRBJ1-2, with TRBD1 matching over 7 bases. Germline V gene sequence: CDR1 LGHNA, CDR2 YSLEER. After removal of 4 bases from V and 4 bases from J, the junction contained 9 bases not matched to a gene. This CDR3 contains 15 residues. CDR3 bases: TGCGCCAGCAGCCTCATTGGAGGGGGCGGCTATGGCTACACCTTC. As protein: CASSLIGGGGYGYTF.

V gene TRBV6-1 combines with J gene TRBJ2-3; 8 nucleotides align to TRBD1. Germline V gives CDR1 MNHNS, CDR2 SASEGT. This CDR3 has 15 amino acids. J gave up 3 bases and V 7 bases, and 9 bases lay outside the gene matches. CDR3 sequence: CASILRDRWTDTQYF. The CDR3 nucleotides are TGTGCCAGCATCCTCCGGGACAGGTGGACAGATACGCAGTATTTT.

The V gene is TRBV7-9, the J gene TRBJ1-1; D remains unclear. The CDR3 spans 17 residues. In germline, CDR1 is SEHNR, CDR2 FQNEAQ (reference sequence). V gave up 2 bases and J gave up 3 bases, with 19 bases separating them. The CDR3 here is CASSLPTISGVYTEAFF. In DNA, the CDR3 is TGTGCCAGCAGCTTACCGACAATAAGCGGGGTTTACACTGAAGCTTTCTTT.

J is TRBJ2-5 and V is TRBV7-3, with 8 bases matching TRBD2. The CDR3 covers 16 residues. J lost 5 bases, V lost 3 bases, and 11 bases had no gene match. Germline V gene sequence: CDR1 SGHTA, CDR2 FQGTGA. CDR3 sequence (DNA): TGTGCCAGCAGCTTCTCCGGGACTAGAGGTTGGGAGACCCAGTACTTC. Amino acid sequence: CASSFSGTRGWETQYF.

This chain joins TRBV2 and TRBJ1-5; 8 positions agree with TRBD1. V lost 6 bases to trimming and J lost 4 bases; unmatched junction nucleotides: 11. Per germline, CDR1 SNHLY and CDR2 FYNNEI. The CDR3 is 16 amino acids. The CDR3 coding sequence is TGTGCCAGCAGCCATGGACAGGGTAACCCGAATCAGCCCCAGCATTTT. Its translation is CASSHGQGNPNQPQHF.

V usage is TRBV25-1 and J usage is TRBJ2-2, with TRBD2 matching over 7 bases. Per germline, CDR1 MGHDK and CDR2 SYGVNS. CDR3 length equals 14 residues. Trimming cost V 4 bases and J 5 bases; bases outside gene matches: 4. The chain's CDR3 is CASSALADTGELFF. The DNA for the CDR3 is TGTGCCAGCAGTGCGCTAGCGGATACCGGGGAGCTGTTTTTT.

This chain links TRBV28 with TRBJ1-4; D remains ambiguous. V was pared by 5 bases and J by 3 bases, with 16 bases between. Germline V lookup: CDR1 MDHEN, CDR2 SYDVKM. The CDR3 has 16 amino acids. The CDR3 spells CASSQSPAGANEKLFF. DNA for the CDR3: TGTGCCAGCAGTCAGTCCCCGGCCGGGGCTAATGAAAAACTGTTTTTT.

The rearrangement links TRBV6-5 to TRBJ2-7; TRBD1 aligns across 8 bases. Germline V lookup: CDR1 MNHEY, CDR2 SVGAGI. The CDR3 totals 14 residues. After removal of 6 bases from V and 1 base from J, the junction contained 5 bases not matched to a gene. CDR3 residues: CASSLRDRSYEQYF. DNA of the CDR3: TGTGCCAGCAGCCTCCGGGACAGGTCCTACGAGCAGTACTTC.